Listed below are T cell receptor beta chains from one sample, sequenced in a study of T cell responses to AZD1222 COVID-19 vaccine. The protocol was immunoSEQ multiplex PCR, while the TCRdb copy is restricted to in-frame clones and leaves out a portion. The repertoire holds about 98,000 clones, with roughly 90% as singletons. The sequenced sample was peripheral blood, obtained on day 0 of AZD1222 vaccination. The receptors were gathered from an adult in good health. Both conserved end residues are part of each CDR3. The D gene is left open where the match is weak. Clone size is stated in some rows and not others, as once, few, many or a class when expanded.

v_call: TRBV11-2; clone_size: once; d_call: .; cdr3_length: 14; j_call: TRBJ1-2; cdr3_nt: TGTGCCAGCAGCTTAGATCTAAGGTTGAATGGCTACACCTTC; cdr3_aa: CASSLDLRLNGYTF
v_call: TRBV5-8; clone_size: large; d_call: .; cdr3_length: 13; j_call: TRBJ2-7; cdr3_nt: TGTGCCAGCAGCTTTCTAGCGTACTACGAGCAGTACTTC; cdr3_aa: CASSFLAYYEQYF
v_call: TRBV9; clone_size: once; d_call: .; cdr3_length: 13; j_call: TRBJ2-6; cdr3_nt: TGTGCCAGCAGCGTAGATGGGGCCAACGTCCTGACTTTC; cdr3_aa: CASSVDGANVLTF
v_call: TRBV12-3/TRBV12-4; clone_size: once; d_call: .; cdr3_length: 13; j_call: TRBJ1-5; cdr3_nt: TGTGCCAGCAGTTTAGAGCGGGCTCAGCCCCAGCATTTT; cdr3_aa: CASSLERAQPQHF
v_call: TRBV9; clone_size: once; d_call: TRBD2; cdr3_length: 16; j_call: TRBJ2-1; cdr3_nt: TGTGCCAGCAGCCAAGGACTAGCTAGAACCTACAATGAGCAGTTCTTC; cdr3_aa: CASSQGLARTYNEQFF
v_call: TRBV4-1; clone_size: .; d_call: .; cdr3_length: 16; j_call: TRBJ1-5; cdr3_nt: TGCGCCAGCAGCCAAGAAGCGCCGGCGACGGGTCAGCCCCAGCATTTT; cdr3_aa: CASSQEAPATGQPQHF
v_call: TRBV11-2; clone_size: .; d_call: TRBD2; cdr3_length: 16; j_call: TRBJ2-5; cdr3_nt: TGTGCCAGCAGCCCCAGAGCGGGAGGCGTCCAAGAGACCCAGTACTTC; cdr3_aa: CASSPRAGGVQETQYF
v_call: TRBV9; clone_size: .; d_call: TRBD2; cdr3_length: 16; j_call: TRBJ2-7; cdr3_nt: TGTGCCAGCAGCTCAGACCCGACTAGCGGTACCTACGAGCAGTACTTC; cdr3_aa: CASSSDPTSGTYEQYF
v_call: TRBV18; clone_size: .; d_call: .; cdr3_length: 15; j_call: TRBJ1-1; cdr3_nt: TGTGCCAGCTCACCGGAGATGTTCCAAACGTTAGAAGCTTTCTTT; cdr3_aa: CASSPEMFQTLEAFF
v_call: TRBV29-1; clone_size: .; d_call: .; cdr3_length: 11; j_call: TRBJ2-4; cdr3_nt: TGCAGCGTCAGCAGGGAAAACATTCAGTACTTC; cdr3_aa: CSVSRENIQYF
v_call: TRBV7-9; clone_size: .; d_call: .; cdr3_length: 13; j_call: TRBJ1-1; cdr3_nt: TGTGCCAGCGGACCGTTGCTGAACACTGAAGCTTTCTTT; cdr3_aa: CASGPLLNTEAFF
v_call: TRBV19; clone_size: .; d_call: TRBD2; cdr3_length: 15; j_call: TRBJ2-7; cdr3_nt: TGTGCCAGTAGTACCACTAGCGGGCGGTCCTACGAGCAGTACTTC; cdr3_aa: CASSTTSGRSYEQYF
v_call: TRBV7-3; clone_size: .; d_call: .; cdr3_length: 14; j_call: TRBJ2-2; cdr3_nt: TGTGCCAGCAGTACCCCTTATGGGACCGGGGAGCTGTTTTTT; cdr3_aa: CASSTPYGTGELFF
v_call: TRBV19; clone_size: .; d_call: TRBD2; cdr3_length: 15; j_call: TRBJ2-7; cdr3_nt: TGCGCCAGTAGTATTCCGAGCCTAGCGGGTTACGAGCAGTACTTC; cdr3_aa: CASSIPSLAGYEQYF
v_call: TRBV6-6; clone_size: .; d_call: .; cdr3_length: 14; j_call: TRBJ1-6; cdr3_nt: TGTGCCAGCCGCTACCTTAGTGGGGATTCACCCCTCCACTTT; cdr3_aa: CASRYLSGDSPLHF
v_call: TRBV9; clone_size: once; d_call: .; cdr3_length: 12; j_call: TRBJ1-3; cdr3_nt: TGTGCCAGCAGCGTGGGTGGAAACACCATATATTTT; cdr3_aa: CASSVGGNTIYF
v_call: TRBV10-3; clone_size: .; d_call: TRBD1; cdr3_length: 14; j_call: TRBJ1-1; cdr3_nt: TGTGCCATCAGTGGGGACAGGGGAGAAACTGAAGCTTTCTTT; cdr3_aa: CAISGDRGETEAFF
v_call: TRBV5-1; clone_size: .; d_call: .; cdr3_length: 16; j_call: TRBJ2-5; cdr3_nt: TGCGCCAGCAGCCCATCCTCAAGGATACGAGAGGAGACCCAGTACTTC; cdr3_aa: CASSPSSRIREETQYF
v_call: TRBV10-3; clone_size: .; d_call: .; cdr3_length: 13; j_call: TRBJ1-6; cdr3_nt: TGTGCCACCCAAGGACAGTCCCCTTCACCCCTCCACTTT; cdr3_aa: CATQGQSPSPLHF
v_call: TRBV19; clone_size: .; d_call: TRBD2; cdr3_length: 16; j_call: TRBJ2-7; cdr3_nt: TGTGCCAGTAGTTCTTCAAGACTAGCGGGAGCCTACGAGCAGTACTTC; cdr3_aa: CASSSSRLAGAYEQYF
v_call: TRBV6-5; clone_size: .; d_call: TRBD1; cdr3_length: 16; j_call: TRBJ1-2; cdr3_nt: TGTGCCAGCAGTTACTCTTCGGGACAGGGATACTATGGCTACACCTTC; cdr3_aa: CASSYSSGQGYYGYTF
v_call: TRBV11-2; clone_size: .; d_call: TRBD2; cdr3_length: 19; j_call: TRBJ2-3; cdr3_nt: TGTGCCAGCAGTTCAAACCAAATTGGACTAGCGGGAGGAACAGATACGCAGTATTTT; cdr3_aa: CASSSNQIGLAGGTDTQYF
v_call: TRBV27; clone_size: .; d_call: .; cdr3_length: 16; j_call: TRBJ2-6; cdr3_nt: TGTGCCAGCAGTTTTACAGGGACCTCTGGGGCCAACGTCCTGACTTTC; cdr3_aa: CASSFTGTSGANVLTF
v_call: TRBV9; clone_size: .; d_call: TRBD1; cdr3_length: 15; j_call: TRBJ2-7; cdr3_nt: TGTGCCAGCAGCATTAGACAGGGGGCCATAAGCGAGCAGTACTTC; cdr3_aa: CASSIRQGAISEQYF
v_call: TRBV27; clone_size: .; d_call: .; cdr3_length: 19; j_call: TRBJ1-5; cdr3_nt: TGTGCCAGCAGCTCTACAGGGAAGAACCCCTACCCTAACAATCAGCCCCAGCATTTT; cdr3_aa: CASSSTGKNPYPNNQPQHF
v_call: TRBV2; clone_size: once; d_call: .; cdr3_length: 18; j_call: TRBJ1-5; cdr3_nt: TGTGCCAGCAGTGTCAAGGCGGAGTGGGTAAGCAGCAATCAGCCCCAGCATTTT; cdr3_aa: CASSVKAEWVSSNQPQHF
v_call: TRBV19; clone_size: .; d_call: TRBD1; cdr3_length: 13; j_call: TRBJ1-5; cdr3_nt: TGTGCCAGTAGTAGACAGGGACCTCAGCCCCAGCATTTT; cdr3_aa: CASSRQGPQPQHF
v_call: TRBV10-1; clone_size: .; d_call: .; cdr3_length: 14; j_call: TRBJ1-5; cdr3_nt: TGCGCCAGCAGTGAGAACAGGAGCTATCAGCCCCAGCATTTT; cdr3_aa: CASSENRSYQPQHF
v_call: TRBV5-1; clone_size: .; d_call: TRBD2; cdr3_length: 15; j_call: TRBJ2-1; cdr3_nt: TGCGCCAGCAGATTAGCGGGAGGGCCCCACAATGAGCAGTTCTTC; cdr3_aa: CASRLAGGPHNEQFF
v_call: TRBV27; clone_size: .; d_call: TRBD2; cdr3_length: 16; j_call: TRBJ2-2; cdr3_nt: TGTGCCAGCAGTTTATGGCCGGGAGCGGGGACCGGGGAGCTGTTTTTT; cdr3_aa: CASSLWPGAGTGELFF
v_call: TRBV28; clone_size: .; d_call: .; cdr3_length: 14; j_call: TRBJ2-3; cdr3_nt: TGTGCCAGCAGTTTATCGGGGGGCACAGATACGCAGTATTTT; cdr3_aa: CASSLSGGTDTQYF
v_call: TRBV7-8; clone_size: .; d_call: TRBD1; cdr3_length: 15; j_call: TRBJ1-2; cdr3_nt: TGTGCCAGCAGCCCCACAGGGGGCGCGGCCTATGGCTACACCTTC; cdr3_aa: CASSPTGGAAYGYTF
v_call: TRBV5-6; clone_size: few; d_call: .; cdr3_length: 13; j_call: TRBJ2-7; cdr3_nt: TGTGCCAGCAGCCAGGGACACTACTACGAGCAGTACTTC; cdr3_aa: CASSQGHYYEQYF
v_call: TRBV2; clone_size: .; d_call: .; cdr3_length: 13; j_call: TRBJ2-7; cdr3_nt: TGTGCCGGTACGGTGGGGAAGTACTACGAGCAGTACTTC; cdr3_aa: CAGTVGKYYEQYF
v_call: TRBV4-3; clone_size: .; d_call: .; cdr3_length: 16; j_call: TRBJ2-7; cdr3_nt: TGCGCCAGCAGCCAAGATCTTGCGGGGAACTCCTACGAGCAGTACTTC; cdr3_aa: CASSQDLAGNSYEQYF
v_call: TRBV28; clone_size: .; d_call: .; cdr3_length: 14; j_call: TRBJ1-4; cdr3_nt: TGTGCCAGCACCAATGGCGGGGGAAATGAAAAACTGTTTTTT; cdr3_aa: CASTNGGGNEKLFF
v_call: TRBV5-1; clone_size: .; d_call: TRBD1; cdr3_length: 14; j_call: TRBJ2-7; cdr3_nt: TGCGCCAGCACCGCCGGGACAGGGGCCTACGAGCAGTACTTC; cdr3_aa: CASTAGTGAYEQYF